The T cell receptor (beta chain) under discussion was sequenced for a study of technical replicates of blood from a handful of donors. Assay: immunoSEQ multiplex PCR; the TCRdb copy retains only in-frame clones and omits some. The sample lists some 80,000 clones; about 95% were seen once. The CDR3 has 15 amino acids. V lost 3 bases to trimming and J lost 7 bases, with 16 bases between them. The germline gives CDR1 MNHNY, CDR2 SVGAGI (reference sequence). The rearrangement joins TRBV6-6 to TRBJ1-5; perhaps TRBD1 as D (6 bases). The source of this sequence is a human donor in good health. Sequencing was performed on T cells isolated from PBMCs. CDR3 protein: CASSYTRGQGQPQHF. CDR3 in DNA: TGTGCCAGCAGTTATACCAGGGGCCAGGGCCAGCCCCAGCATTTT.